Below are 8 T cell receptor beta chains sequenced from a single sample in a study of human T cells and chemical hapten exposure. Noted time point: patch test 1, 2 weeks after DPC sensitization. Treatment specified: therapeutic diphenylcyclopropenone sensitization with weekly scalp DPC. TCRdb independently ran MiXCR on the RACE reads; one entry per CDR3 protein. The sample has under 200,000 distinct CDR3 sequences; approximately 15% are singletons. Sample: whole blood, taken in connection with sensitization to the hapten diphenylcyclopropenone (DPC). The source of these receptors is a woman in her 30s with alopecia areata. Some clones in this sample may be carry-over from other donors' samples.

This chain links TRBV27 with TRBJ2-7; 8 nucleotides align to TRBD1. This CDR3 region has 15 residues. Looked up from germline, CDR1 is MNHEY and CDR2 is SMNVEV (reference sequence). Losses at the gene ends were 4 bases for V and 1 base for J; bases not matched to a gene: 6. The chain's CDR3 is CASSYAWTGSYEQYF. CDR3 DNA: TGTGCCAGCAGTTACGCCTGGACAGGGTCCTACGAGCAGTACTTC.

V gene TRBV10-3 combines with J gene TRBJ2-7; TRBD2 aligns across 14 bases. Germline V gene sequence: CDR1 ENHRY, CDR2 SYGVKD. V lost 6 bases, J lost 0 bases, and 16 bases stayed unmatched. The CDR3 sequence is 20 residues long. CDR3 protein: CAISPASGLAGGLTSYEQYF. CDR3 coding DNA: TGTGCCATCAGCCCAGCATCCGGACTAGCGGGAGGTTTAACCTCCTACGAGCAGTACTTC.

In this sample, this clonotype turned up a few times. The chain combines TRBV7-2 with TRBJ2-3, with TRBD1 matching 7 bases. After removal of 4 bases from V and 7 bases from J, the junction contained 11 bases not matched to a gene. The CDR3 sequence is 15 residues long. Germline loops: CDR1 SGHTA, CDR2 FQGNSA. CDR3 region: CASSSTGAPENTQYF. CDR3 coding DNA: TGTGCCAGCAGCTCCACAGGGGCGCCGGAGAATACGCAGTATTTT.

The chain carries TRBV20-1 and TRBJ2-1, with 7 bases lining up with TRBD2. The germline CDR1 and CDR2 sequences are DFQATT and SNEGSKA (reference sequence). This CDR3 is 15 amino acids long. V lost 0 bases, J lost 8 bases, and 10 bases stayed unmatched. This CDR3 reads CSARDGGRVRDEQFF. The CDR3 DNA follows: TGCAGTGCTAGAGATGGTGGGAGGGTACGGGATGAGCAGTTCTTC.

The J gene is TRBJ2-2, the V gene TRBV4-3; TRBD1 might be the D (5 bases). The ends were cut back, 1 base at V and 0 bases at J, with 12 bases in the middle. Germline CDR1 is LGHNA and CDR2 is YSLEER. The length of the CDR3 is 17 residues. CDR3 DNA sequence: TGCGCCAGCAGCCAAGCCGATTGGGGCACGAACACCGGGGAGCTGTTTTTT. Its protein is CASSQADWGTNTGELFF.

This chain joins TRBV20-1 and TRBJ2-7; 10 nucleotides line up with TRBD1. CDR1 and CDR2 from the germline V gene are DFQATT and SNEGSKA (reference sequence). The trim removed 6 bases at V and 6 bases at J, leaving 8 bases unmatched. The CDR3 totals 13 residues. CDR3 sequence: CSANRDRGSEQYF. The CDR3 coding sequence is TGCAGTGCAAACCGGGACAGGGGATCCGAGCAGTACTTC.

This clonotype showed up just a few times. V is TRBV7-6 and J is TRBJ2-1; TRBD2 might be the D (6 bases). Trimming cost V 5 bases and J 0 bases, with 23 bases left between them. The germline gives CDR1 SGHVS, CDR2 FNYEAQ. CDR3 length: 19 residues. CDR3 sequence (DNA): TGTGCCAGCAGCCCGGTCCCGCCGGGACTCCATGTCTCCTACAATGAGCAGTTCTTC. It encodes CASSPVPPGLHVSYNEQFF.

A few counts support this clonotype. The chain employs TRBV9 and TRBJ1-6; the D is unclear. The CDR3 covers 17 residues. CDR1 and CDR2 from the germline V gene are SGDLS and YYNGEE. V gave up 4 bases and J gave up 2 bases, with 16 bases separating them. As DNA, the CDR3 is TGTGCCAGCAGCCCCGGGCCCTTACGGACCTATAATTCACCCCTCCACTTT. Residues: CASSPGPLRTYNSPLHF.